The clone carrying this T cell receptor (beta chain) was recorded many times. The TCR beta CDR3 regions underwent amplification from RNA transcripts. A first-round RT-PCR used HTBI primers, followed by a second-round multiplex PCR. TCRdb re-analysed the multiplex PCR reads in MiXCR, keeping a single row per CDR3 protein. The profile shows about 400,000 distinct CDR3 sequences, over 15% of them singletons. The data stem from a study of Graves' ophthalmopathy and Graves' hyperthyroidism. There are 14 residues in the CDR3. The V end was cut by 3 bases, the J end by 4 bases, with 12 bases between. Stable hyperthyroidism was defined by absence of ophthalmopathy within 18 months of follow-up. Certain patients, namely those with other autoimmune diseases, uncontrolled infections, pregnancy or lactation, were excluded.

Sequencing was done on a sample of peripheral blood. V is TRBV12-3 or TRBV12-4 and J is TRBJ1-2, with D perhaps TRBD1 (5 bases). The receptor was isolated from a young woman with stable Graves' hyperthyroidism. CDR3 protein: CASSLGGSGYGYTF. The CDR3 region has the DNA TGTGCCAGCAGTTTGGGGGGGTCGGGCTATGGCTACACCTTC.